This T cell receptor (beta chain) derives from a study of cytomegalovirus exposure and HLA in healthy donors. Broader study findings: In a later analysis, donors in an Asian-associated ancestry cluster reportedly had fewer N-insertions in productive TCRs than the cohort mean.

PCR employed 60 Vbeta and 13 Jbeta primers. The repertoire was sequenced with immunoSEQ multiplex PCR; TCRdb's copy has only in-frame clones and lacks some. The sample records roughly 140,000 clones, approximately 80% being singletons. V lost 7 bases and J lost 5; bases outside the gene matches: 3. The V gene's germline CDR1 is SNHLY and CDR2 FYNNEI. The CDR3 has 12 amino acids. With regard to this clone: Its antigen is unidentified.

The sample consisted of PBMCs. The chain couples TRBV2 to TRBJ2-7, with 9 bases aligning to TRBD1. This clonotype originated in a man between 25 and 39 years old in good health and CMV-seropositive. The CDR3 nucleotides are TGTGCCAGCACCCGACAGGGGGACGAGCAGTACTTC. Translated: CASTRQGDEQYF.